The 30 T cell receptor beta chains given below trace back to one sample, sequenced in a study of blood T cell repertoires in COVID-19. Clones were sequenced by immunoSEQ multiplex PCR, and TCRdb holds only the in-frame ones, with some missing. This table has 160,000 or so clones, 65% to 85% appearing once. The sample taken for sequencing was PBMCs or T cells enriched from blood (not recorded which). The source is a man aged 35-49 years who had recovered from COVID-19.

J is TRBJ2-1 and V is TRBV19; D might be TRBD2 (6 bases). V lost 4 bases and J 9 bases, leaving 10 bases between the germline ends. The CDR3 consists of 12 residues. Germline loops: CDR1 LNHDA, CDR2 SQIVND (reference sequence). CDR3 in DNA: TGTGCCAGTAGTACCTGGGAGGCTGAGCAGTTCTTC. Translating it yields CASSTWEAEQFF.

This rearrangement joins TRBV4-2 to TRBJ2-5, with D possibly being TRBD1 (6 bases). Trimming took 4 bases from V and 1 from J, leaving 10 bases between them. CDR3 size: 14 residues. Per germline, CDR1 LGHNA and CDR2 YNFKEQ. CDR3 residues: CASSPRTVQETQYF. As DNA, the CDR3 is TGTGCCAGCAGCCCGCGGACAGTCCAAGAGACCCAGTACTTC.

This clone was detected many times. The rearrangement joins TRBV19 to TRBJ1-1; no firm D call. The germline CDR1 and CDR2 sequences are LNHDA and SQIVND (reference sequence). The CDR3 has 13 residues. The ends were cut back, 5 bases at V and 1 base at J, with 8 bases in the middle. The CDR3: CASSEAGNTEAFF. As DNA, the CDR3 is TGTGCCAGTAGTGAGGCGGGGAACACTGAAGCTTTCTTT.

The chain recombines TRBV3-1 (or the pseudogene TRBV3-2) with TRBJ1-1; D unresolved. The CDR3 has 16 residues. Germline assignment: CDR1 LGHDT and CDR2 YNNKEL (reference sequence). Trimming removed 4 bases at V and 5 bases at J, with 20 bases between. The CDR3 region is CASSPQDWSPGTEAFF. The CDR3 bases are TGTGCCAGCAGCCCCCAGGATTGGAGCCCGGGGACTGAAGCTTTCTTT.

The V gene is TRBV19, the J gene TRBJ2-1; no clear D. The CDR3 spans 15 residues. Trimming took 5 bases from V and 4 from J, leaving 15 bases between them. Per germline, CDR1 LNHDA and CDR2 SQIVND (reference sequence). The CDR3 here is CASSPQGAQYNEQFF. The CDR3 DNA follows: TGTGCCAGTAGTCCCCAAGGAGCGCAGTACAATGAGCAGTTCTTC.

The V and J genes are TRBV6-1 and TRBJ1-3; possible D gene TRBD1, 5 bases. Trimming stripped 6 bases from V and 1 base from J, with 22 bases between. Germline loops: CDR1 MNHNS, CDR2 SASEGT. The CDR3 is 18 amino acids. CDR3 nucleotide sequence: TGTGCCAGCAGGGAAACAGGAGGGGAGGGAGTTTCTGGAAACACCATATATTTT. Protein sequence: CASRETGGEGVSGNTIYF.

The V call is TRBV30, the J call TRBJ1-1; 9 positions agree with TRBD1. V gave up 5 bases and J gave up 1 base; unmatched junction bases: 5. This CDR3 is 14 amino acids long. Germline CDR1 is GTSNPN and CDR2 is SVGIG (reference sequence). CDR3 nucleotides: TGTGCCTGGTTCCCGGGACAGGGGAACACTGAAGCTTTCTTT. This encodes CAWFPGQGNTEAFF.

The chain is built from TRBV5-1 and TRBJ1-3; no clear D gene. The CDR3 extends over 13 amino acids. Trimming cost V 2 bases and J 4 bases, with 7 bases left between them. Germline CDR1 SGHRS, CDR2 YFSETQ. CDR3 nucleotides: TGCGCCAGCAGCTTCTACGAAGGAAACACCATATATTTT. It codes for CASSFYEGNTIYF.

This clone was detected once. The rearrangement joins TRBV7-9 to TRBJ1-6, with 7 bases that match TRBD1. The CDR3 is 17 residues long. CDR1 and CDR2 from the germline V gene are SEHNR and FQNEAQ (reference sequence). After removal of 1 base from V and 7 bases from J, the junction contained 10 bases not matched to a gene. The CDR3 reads CASSLVKKQGLNSPLHF. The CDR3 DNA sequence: TGTGCCAGCAGCTTAGTAAAGAAACAGGGGCTAAATTCACCCCTCCACTTT.

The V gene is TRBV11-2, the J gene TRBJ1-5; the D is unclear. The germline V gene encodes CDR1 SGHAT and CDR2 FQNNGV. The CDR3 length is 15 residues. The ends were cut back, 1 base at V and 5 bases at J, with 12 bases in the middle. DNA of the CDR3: TGTGCCAGCAGCTTAGGGGGAGTTCGGGATCAGCCCCAGCATTTT. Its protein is CASSLGGVRDQPQHF.

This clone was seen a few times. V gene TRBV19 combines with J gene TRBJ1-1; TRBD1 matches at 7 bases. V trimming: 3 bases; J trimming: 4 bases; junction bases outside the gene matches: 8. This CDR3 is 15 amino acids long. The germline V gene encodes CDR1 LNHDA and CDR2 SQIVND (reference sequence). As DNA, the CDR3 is TGTGCCAGTAGTATTCGGAATCAGGGGGGCACTGAAGCTTTCTTT. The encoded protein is CASSIRNQGGTEAFF.

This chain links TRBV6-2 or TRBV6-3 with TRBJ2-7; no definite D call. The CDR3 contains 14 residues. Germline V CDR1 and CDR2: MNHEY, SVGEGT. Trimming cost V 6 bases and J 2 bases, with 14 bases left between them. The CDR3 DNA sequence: TGTGCCAGCAGCGTGGGTGGGCTGACCTACGAGCAGTACTTC. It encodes CASSVGGLTYEQYF.

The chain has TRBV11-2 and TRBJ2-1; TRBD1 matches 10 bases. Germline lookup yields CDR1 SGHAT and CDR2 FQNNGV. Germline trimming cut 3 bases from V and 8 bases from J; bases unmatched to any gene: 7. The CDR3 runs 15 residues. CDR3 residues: CASSLPGQGSDEQFF. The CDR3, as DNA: TGTGCCAGCAGCTTGCCGGGACAGGGGTCGGATGAGCAGTTCTTC.

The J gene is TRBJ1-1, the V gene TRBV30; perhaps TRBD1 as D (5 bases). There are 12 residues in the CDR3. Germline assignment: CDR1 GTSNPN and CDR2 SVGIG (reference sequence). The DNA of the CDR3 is TGTGCTGCCGGGAGGGGTAACACTGAAGCTTTCTTT. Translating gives CAAGRGNTEAFF.

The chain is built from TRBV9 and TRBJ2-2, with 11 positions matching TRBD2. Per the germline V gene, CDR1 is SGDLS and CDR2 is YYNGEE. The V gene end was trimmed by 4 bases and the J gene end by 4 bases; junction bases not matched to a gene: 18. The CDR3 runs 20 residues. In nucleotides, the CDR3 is TGTGCCAGCAGCCCGAACCCTCCCTCTGCTAGCGGGGGGACCACCGGGGAGCTGTTTTTT. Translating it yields CASSPNPPSASGGTTGELFF.

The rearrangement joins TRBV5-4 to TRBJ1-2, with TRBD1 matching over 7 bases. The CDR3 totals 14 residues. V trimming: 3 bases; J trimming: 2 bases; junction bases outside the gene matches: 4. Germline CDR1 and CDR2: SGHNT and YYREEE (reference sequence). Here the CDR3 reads CASSSQGRNYGYTF. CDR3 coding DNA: TGTGCCAGCAGCTCACAGGGGCGAAACTATGGCTACACCTTC.

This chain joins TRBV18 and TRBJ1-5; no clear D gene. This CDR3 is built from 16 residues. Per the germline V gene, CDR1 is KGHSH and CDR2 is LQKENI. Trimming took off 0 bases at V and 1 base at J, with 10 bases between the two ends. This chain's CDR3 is CASSPPASGSNQPQHF. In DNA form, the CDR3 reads TGTGCCAGCTCACCACCGGCCAGCGGAAGCAATCAGCCCCAGCATTTT.

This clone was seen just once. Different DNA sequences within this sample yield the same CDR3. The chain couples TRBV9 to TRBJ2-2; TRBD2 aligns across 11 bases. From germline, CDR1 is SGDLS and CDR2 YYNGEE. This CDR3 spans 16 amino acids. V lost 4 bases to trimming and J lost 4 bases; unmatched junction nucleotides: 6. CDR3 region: CASSFSGGAVTGELFF. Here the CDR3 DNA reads TGTGCCAGCAGCTTTAGCGGGGGGGCAGTCACCGGGGAGCTGTTTTTT.

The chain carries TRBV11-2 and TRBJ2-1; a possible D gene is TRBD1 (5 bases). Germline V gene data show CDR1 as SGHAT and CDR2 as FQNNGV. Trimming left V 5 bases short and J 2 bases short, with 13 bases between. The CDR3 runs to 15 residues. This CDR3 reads CASSPQGDPYNEQFF. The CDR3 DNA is TGTGCCAGCAGCCCGCAGGGTGACCCCTACAATGAGCAGTTCTTC.

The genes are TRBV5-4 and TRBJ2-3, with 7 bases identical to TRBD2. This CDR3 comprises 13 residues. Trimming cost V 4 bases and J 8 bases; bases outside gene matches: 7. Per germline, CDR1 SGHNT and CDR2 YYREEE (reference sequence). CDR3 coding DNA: TGTGCCAGCAGCCCGTACACTAGCGCTACGCAGTATTTT. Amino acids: CASSPYTSATQYF.

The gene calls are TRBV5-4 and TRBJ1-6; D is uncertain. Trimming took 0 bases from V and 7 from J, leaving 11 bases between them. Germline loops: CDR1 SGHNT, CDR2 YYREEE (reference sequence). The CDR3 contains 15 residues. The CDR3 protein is CASSLERASNSPLHF. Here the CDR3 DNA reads TGTGCCAGCAGCTTGGAGAGGGCGTCGAATTCACCCCTCCACTTT.

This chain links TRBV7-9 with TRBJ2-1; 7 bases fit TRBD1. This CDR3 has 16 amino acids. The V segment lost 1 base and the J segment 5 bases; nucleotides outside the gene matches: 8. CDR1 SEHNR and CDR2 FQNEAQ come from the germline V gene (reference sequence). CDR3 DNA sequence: TGTGCCAGCAGCTTAGGTTGGGACAGCCTAAACAATGAGCAGTTCTTC. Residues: CASSLGWDSLNNEQFF. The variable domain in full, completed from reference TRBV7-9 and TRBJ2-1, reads DTGVSQNPRHKITKRGQNVTFRCDPISEHNRLYWYRQTLGQGPEFLTYFQNEAQLEKSRLLSDRFSAERPKGSFSTLEIQRTEQGDSAMYLCASSLGWDSLNNEQFFGPGTRLTVL.

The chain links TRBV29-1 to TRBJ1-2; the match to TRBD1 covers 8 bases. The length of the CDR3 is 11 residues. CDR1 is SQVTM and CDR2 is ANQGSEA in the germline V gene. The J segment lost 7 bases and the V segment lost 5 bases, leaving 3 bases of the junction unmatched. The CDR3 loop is CSVWTGSGYTF. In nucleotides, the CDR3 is TGCAGCGTTTGGACAGGGTCTGGCTACACCTTC.

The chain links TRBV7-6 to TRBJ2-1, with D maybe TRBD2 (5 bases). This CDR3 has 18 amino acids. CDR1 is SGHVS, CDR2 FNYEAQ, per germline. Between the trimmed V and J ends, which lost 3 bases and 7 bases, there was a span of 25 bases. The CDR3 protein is CASSFLATPTPLENEQFF. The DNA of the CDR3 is TGTGCCAGCAGCTTCTTAGCGACGCCGACCCCCCTAGAGAATGAGCAGTTCTTC.

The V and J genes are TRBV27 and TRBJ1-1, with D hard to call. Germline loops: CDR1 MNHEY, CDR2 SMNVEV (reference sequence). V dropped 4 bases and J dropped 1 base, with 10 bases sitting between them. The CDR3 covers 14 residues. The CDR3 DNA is TGTGCCAGCAGTTCCCCCATCGGGAACACTGAAGCTTTCTTT. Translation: CASSSPIGNTEAFF.

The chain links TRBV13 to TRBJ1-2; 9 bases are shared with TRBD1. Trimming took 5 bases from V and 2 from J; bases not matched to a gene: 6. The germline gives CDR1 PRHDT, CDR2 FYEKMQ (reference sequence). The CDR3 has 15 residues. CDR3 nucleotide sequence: TGTGCCAGCAGCGTCAGACAGGGGGGGAACTATGGCTACACCTTC. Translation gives CASSVRQGGNYGYTF.

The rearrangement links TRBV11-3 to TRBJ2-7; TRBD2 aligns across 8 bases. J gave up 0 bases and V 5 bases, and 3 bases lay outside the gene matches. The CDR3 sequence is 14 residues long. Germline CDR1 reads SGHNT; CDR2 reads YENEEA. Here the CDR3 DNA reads TGTGCCAGCAGCCCCGGGGGGGGCTCCTACGAGCAGTACTTC. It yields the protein CASSPGGGSYEQYF.

CDR3 protein: CAWSGLEAFF. In DNA form, the CDR3 reads TGTGCCTGGAGCGGACTTGAAGCTTTCTTT. V usage is TRBV30 and J usage is TRBJ1-1, with D unclear. The CDR3 has 10 residues. Trimming took 3 bases from V and 7 from J, leaving 6 bases between them. CDR1 and CDR2 from the germline V gene are GTSNPN and SVGIG (reference sequence).

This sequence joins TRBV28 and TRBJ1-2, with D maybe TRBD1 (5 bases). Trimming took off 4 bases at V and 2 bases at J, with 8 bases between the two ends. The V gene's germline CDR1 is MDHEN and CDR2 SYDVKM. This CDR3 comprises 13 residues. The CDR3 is CASSSGGNYGYTF. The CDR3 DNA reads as TGTGCCAGCAGTTCCGGGGGGAACTATGGCTACACCTTC.

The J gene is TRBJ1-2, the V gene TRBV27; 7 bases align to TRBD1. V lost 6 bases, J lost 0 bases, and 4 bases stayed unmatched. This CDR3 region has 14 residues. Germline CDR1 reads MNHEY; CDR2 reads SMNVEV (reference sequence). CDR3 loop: CASRGDRANYGYTF. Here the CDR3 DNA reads TGTGCCAGCAGGGGGGACAGAGCTAACTATGGCTACACCTTC.